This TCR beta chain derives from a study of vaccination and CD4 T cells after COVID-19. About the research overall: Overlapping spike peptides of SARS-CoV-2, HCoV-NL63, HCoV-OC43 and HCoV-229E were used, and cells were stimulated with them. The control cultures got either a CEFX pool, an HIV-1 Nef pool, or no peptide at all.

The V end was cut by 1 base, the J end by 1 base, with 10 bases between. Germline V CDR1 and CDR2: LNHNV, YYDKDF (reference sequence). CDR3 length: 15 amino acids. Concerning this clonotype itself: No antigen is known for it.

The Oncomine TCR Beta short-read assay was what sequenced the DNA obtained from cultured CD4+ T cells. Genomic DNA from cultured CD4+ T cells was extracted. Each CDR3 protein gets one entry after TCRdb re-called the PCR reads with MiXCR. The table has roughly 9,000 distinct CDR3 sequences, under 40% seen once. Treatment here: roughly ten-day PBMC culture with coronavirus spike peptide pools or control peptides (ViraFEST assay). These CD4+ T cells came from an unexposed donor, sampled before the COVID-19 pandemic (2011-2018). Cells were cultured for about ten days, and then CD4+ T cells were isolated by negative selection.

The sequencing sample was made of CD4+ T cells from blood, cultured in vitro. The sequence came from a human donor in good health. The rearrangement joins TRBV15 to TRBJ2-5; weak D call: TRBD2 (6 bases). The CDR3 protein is CATSRVADFQETQYF. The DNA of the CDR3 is TGTGCCACCAGCAGAGTAGCGGACTTCCAAGAGACCCAGTACTTC.